What follows are 25 T cell receptor beta chains derived from one specimen sequenced in a study of tumor and adjacent non-tumor tissue in lung cancer. RNA was extracted from bulk tissue without any cell sorting. A modified ARM-PCR protocol with three rounds of nested PCR amplified TCRbeta. TCRdb reprocessed the multiplex PCR reads via MiXCR and lists one record per CDR3 protein. The sample holds about 79,000 distinct CDR3 sequences, 72% seen once. Sequenced material: lung tumor tissue. The receptors here all came from a woman aged 40 to 50 with non-small cell lung cancer.

On this clonotype itself: No conserved phenylalanine or tryptophan is present at the end of the CDR3, so a read error is the likely explanation. The gene calls are TRBV11-2 and TRBJ1-1, with no clear D. This CDR3 spans 13 amino acids. The ends were cut back, 7 bases at V and 3 bases at J, with 12 bases in the middle. From germline, CDR1 is SGHAT and CDR2 FQNNGV. CDR3 residues: CASNRVGDTEAFL. The CDR3 bases are TGTGCCAGCAACCGTGTGGGCGACACTGAAGCTTTCTTA.

As to this clonotype: One end of the junction is discordant with germline, which a read error may explain. This chain connects TRBV29-1 to TRBJ2-4; TRBD2 aligns across 8 bases. CDR3 length: 18 amino acids. Germline CDR1 SQVTM, CDR2 ANQGSEA. The CDR3 sequence: CSVEDVNGGVVGKNIRYF. The CDR3 nucleotides read TGCAGCGTTGAAGATGTTAACGGGGGGGTGGTAGGCAAAAACATTCGGTACTTC.

Details on this clonotype: Since a much larger clone is just one base distant, this may be a read error. This chain connects TRBV5-4 to TRBJ2-6; 9 bases align to TRBD1. This CDR3 is 15 amino acids long. Germline loops: CDR1 SGHNT, CDR2 YYREEE (reference sequence). The CDR3 reads CVSSPWGTGLDVLTF. The CDR3 DNA is TGTGTCAGCAGCCCGTGGGGGACAGGGCTAGACGTCCTGACTTTC.

Concerning this clonotype itself: Sequence at one end of the junction differs from germline and may be a read error. This rearrangement joins TRBV11-3 to TRBJ2-3; D not resolved. The CDR3 is 13 residues long. The germline gives CDR1 SGHNT, CDR2 YENEEA. The chain's CDR3 is CTSSLILANTQYF. CDR3 coding DNA: TGTACCAGTAGCTTAATCCTCGCAAATACGCAGTATTTT.

As regards this clonotype: A single base separates this from a much larger clone, so it may be a read error. The rearrangement links TRBV6-6 to TRBJ1-1, with D maybe TRBD1 (6 bases). CDR1 is MNHNY and CDR2 is SVGAGI in the germline V gene (reference sequence). The CDR3 has 13 residues. The CDR3 loop is CASSPQGRTETFF. In DNA form, the CDR3 reads TGTGCCAGCAGCCCCCAGGGGCGGACTGAAACTTTCTTT.

This clonotype was observed at least ten times. The chain recombines TRBV29-1 with TRBJ1-4; D is uncertain. CDR1 and CDR2 (germline): SQVTM, ANQGSEA. CDR3 length: 13 amino acids. V gave up 4 bases and J gave up 0 bases, with 6 bases separating them. The CDR3 bases are TGCAGCGTTGGGGGAGCAACTAATGAAAAACTGTTTTTT. This sequence encodes CSVGGATNEKLFF.

Concerning this clonotype: One junction end disagrees with the germline gene, perhaps due to a read error. The CDR3 reads CASSVSSGSSYEQYF. CDR3 in DNA: TGCGCCAGCAGTGTATCTAGCGGGTCTTCCTACGAGCAATACTTC. The chain has TRBV10-2 and TRBJ2-7; 8 bases fit TRBD2. This CDR3 is built from 15 residues. Germline-derived CDR1 and CDR2 are WSHSY and SAAADI.

Regarding this clonotype: The germline gene is not matched at one end of the junction; a read error may be the cause. The chain links TRBV11-2 to TRBJ2-3, with D perhaps TRBD1 or TRBD2 (5 bases each). Germline-derived CDR1 and CDR2 are SGHAT and FQNNGV. The CDR3 is 17 residues long. For the CDR3, the DNA is TGTGCCAGCAACCGCCTTATAGGGGCGGGTTCCACAGATACGCAATATTTT. Translation: CASNRLIGAGSTDTQYF.

This clonotype was found a few times. No conserved phenylalanine or tryptophan is present at the end of the CDR3, so a read error is the likely explanation. V and J are TRBV10-2 and TRBJ1-5; 7 nucleotides align to TRBD1. The germline V gene has CDR1 WSHSY and CDR2 SAAADI. This CDR3 contains 13 residues. CDR3 protein: CTSSDRANQPQHL. CDR3 bases: TGCACCAGCAGTGACAGGGCCAATCAGCCCCAGCATTTG.

Remarks on this clonotype: A much larger clone differs from this one at a single base, so this may be a read error. The V and J genes are TRBV6-4 and TRBJ2-2; unclear D gene. The CDR3 has 14 residues. Germline lookup yields CDR1 MRHNA and CDR2 SNTAGT. The CDR3 coding sequence is TGTGTCAGCAGTGACCCATCTACCACCGGGGAGCTGTTTTTT. The encoded protein is CVSSDPSTTGELFF.

This clonotype was counted between two and nine times. Being one base from a much bigger clone, this may be a read error. This chain links TRBV7-9 with TRBJ2-5; D not certain. The J call is uncertain, as TRBJ2-1 better fits the DNA end. Germline V gene lookup returns CDR1 SEHNR and CDR2 FQNEAQ (reference sequence). There are 11 residues in the CDR3. The CDR3 coding sequence is TGTGCCAGCAGCGGCATGGAGACCCAGTTCTTC. Translation gives CASSGMETQFF.

This clonotype has more than one count but fewer than ten. The junction departs from germline at one end; a sequencing error may be responsible. This rearrangement joins TRBV6-2 or TRBV6-3 to TRBJ2-7; TRBD2 matches 7 bases. This CDR3 spans 13 amino acids. CDR1 is MNHEY and CDR2 is SVGEGT in the germline V gene. CDR3 loop: CASGRVPSYEQYF. CDR3 nucleotide sequence: TGTGCCAGTGGGAGGGTCCCCTCCTACGAACAGTACTTC.

Notes on this clonotype: A much larger clone sits a single nucleotide away, making a read error possible. This chain uses TRBV20-1 with TRBJ2-7; no definite D call. This CDR3 is built from 16 residues. Germline CDR1 reads DFQATT; CDR2 reads SNEGSKA (reference sequence). Trimming took 4 bases from V and 1 from J, leaving 20 bases between them. In nucleotides, the CDR3 is TGCAGTGCTACGGGCTTAGGTTTCGACGGGTCCTACGAGCAGTACTTC. Amino acids: CSATGLGFDGSYEQYF.

Of note for this clonotype: This may arise from a read error, as a much more abundant clone is one base away. The chain combines TRBV5-1 with TRBJ2-3; D is perhaps TRBD2 (6 bases). Germline V gene data show CDR1 as SGHRS and CDR2 as YFSETQ. Between the trimmed V and J ends, which lost 0 bases and 8 bases, there was a span of 16 bases. The CDR3 has 15 amino acids. The chain's CDR3 is CASSLASGPAGTQYF. Here the CDR3 DNA reads TGCGCCAGCAGCTTGGCAAGCGGGCCCGCAGGTACGCAGTATTTT.

As to this clonotype: Being one base from a much bigger clone, this may be a read error. The V call is TRBV20-1, the J call TRBJ1-1; D uncertain. The CDR3 covers 10 residues. The germline V gene has CDR1 DFQATT and CDR2 SNEGSKA (reference sequence). Written as DNA, the CDR3 is TGCAGTGCTATAGATAATGAAGCTCTCTTT. Its protein is CSAIDNEALF.

This clonotype was observed at least ten times. The gene calls are TRBV6-5 and TRBJ2-5; 9 bases line up with TRBD2. The CDR3 sequence is 16 residues long. The J segment lost 3 bases and the V segment lost 6 bases, leaving 11 bases of the junction unmatched. Looked up from germline, CDR1 is MNHEY and CDR2 is SVGAGI. The CDR3 reads CASRNGGWTSEETQYF. As DNA, the CDR3 is TGTGCCAGCAGAAATGGGGGATGGACTAGCGAAGAGACCCAGTACTTC.

As regards this clonotype: A read error may produce the germline difference seen at one junction end. The chain uses TRBV11-1 and TRBJ2-7, with 9 positions matching TRBD2. The CDR3 length is 16 residues. Germline CDR1 reads SGHAT; CDR2 reads FQDESV (reference sequence). DNA for the CDR3: TGTGTCAGCAGCATCGGGACTAGCTGGTTATTATACGAGCAGTACTTC. Its translation: CVSSIGTSWLLYEQYF.

In the case of this clonotype: One end of the junction does not line up with germline, which may come from a read error. The V gene is TRBV6-1, the J gene TRBJ2-7; the match to TRBD1 covers 12 bases. The CDR3 is 16 residues long. CDR1 is MNHNS, CDR2 SASEGT, per germline. This CDR3 reads CTSSDGLGQGANEQYF. CDR3 in DNA: TGTACCAGCAGTGATGGTTTGGGACAGGGGGCGAACGAGCAGTACTTC.

As concerns this clonotype: Given the absence of the conserved phenylalanine or tryptophan at the CDR3 end, a read error is likely. This chain uses TRBV7-9 with TRBJ2-5, with 14 bases fitting TRBD2. Per germline, CDR1 SEHNR and CDR2 FQNEAQ (reference sequence). The CDR3 runs to 17 residues. In nucleotides, the CDR3 is TGTGTCAGCAGTTCCCGACTAGCGGGAGGGGAGCGGGAGACCCAGTACTTA. Amino acid sequence: CVSSSRLAGGERETQYL.

This clonotype appeared a single time. V gene TRBV14 combines with J gene TRBJ2-1; 7 nucleotides line up with TRBD2. This CDR3 is 16 amino acids long. V shed 4 bases, J shed 0 bases, and the junction held 6 bases outside the gene matches. Germline loops: CDR1 SGHDN, CDR2 FVKESK. This CDR3 reads CASSPHLADSYNEQFF. The DNA for the CDR3 is TGTGCCAGCAGCCCTCATCTAGCGGACTCCTACAATGAGCAGTTCTTC.

Comments on this clonotype: The junction departs from germline at one end; a sequencing error may be responsible. CDR3 region: CASCLTGYEHYF. CDR3 nucleotides: TGTGCCAGCTGCTTAACAGGGTACGAGCACTACTTC. The chain is built from TRBV11-2 and TRBJ2-7; possibly TRBD1 for D (6 bases). In germline, CDR1 is SGHAT, CDR2 FQNNGV. This CDR3 has 12 amino acids. The variable domain in full, completed from reference TRBV11-2 and TRBJ2-7, reads EAGVAQSPRYKIIEKRQSVAFWCNPISGHATLYWYQQILGQGPKLLIQFQNNGVVDDSQLPKDRFSAERLKGVDSTLKIQPAKLEDSAVYLCASCLTGYEHYFGPGTRLTVT.

V usage is TRBV4-1 and J usage is TRBJ1-1; D possibly corresponds to TRBD1 (5 bases). This CDR3 is built from 15 residues. Germline assignment: CDR1 MGHRA and CDR2 YSYEKL. The V end lost 4 bases, the J end lost 6 bases, and 18 bases lay between the germline ends. The CDR3 sequence: CASSPLVRGVSEAFF. CDR3 DNA: TGCGCCAGCAGCCCGTTGGTTAGGGGAGTTTCTGAAGCTTTCTTT.

Comment on this clonotype: One end of the junction is discordant with germline, which a read error may explain. The chain combines TRBV11-3 with TRBJ2-7; either TRBD1 or TRBD2 may supply D (6 bases each). The CDR3 loop spans 14 amino acids. Germline assignment: CDR1 SGHNT and CDR2 YENEEA. The chain's CDR3 is CANSYLGGSYEQCF. CDR3 nucleotide sequence: TGTGCCAACAGCTACCTAGGGGGGTCCTACGAGCAGTGCTTC.

To note about this clonotype: An end of the junction does not agree with germline; a read error may underlie this. The chain employs TRBV6-2 or TRBV6-3 and TRBJ2-7, with D possibly matching TRBD2 (5 bases). Germline-derived CDR1 and CDR2 are MNHEY and SVGEGT. The CDR3 loop spans 14 amino acids. CDR3 coding DNA: TGTGCCAGCACCATATCGGGGAGTCAGGACGAGCAATACTTC. Translated: CASTISGSQDEQYF.

Many counts were recorded for this clonotype. The chain is built from TRBV29-1 and TRBJ2-3; TRBD2 might be the D (5 bases). Looked up from germline, CDR1 is SQVTM and CDR2 is ANQGSEA. The V end was cut by 4 bases, the J end by 6 bases, with 14 bases between. The CDR3 extends over 13 amino acids. The DNA for the CDR3 is TGCAGCGTTGCCGGAGACTACGCGGATACGCAGTATTTT. It yields the protein CSVAGDYADTQYF.